This T cell receptor beta chain stems from a study of Graves' ophthalmopathy and Graves' hyperthyroidism. Amplified material comprised TCR beta CDR3 regions derived from RNA transcripts. HTBI primers were used in a first-round RT-PCR, which preceded a second-round multiplex PCR. A single record per CDR3 protein comes from TCRdb applying MiXCR to the multiplex PCR reads. The sample has 650,000 to 800,000 distinct CDR3 sequences, roughly two fifths seen once. Uncontrolled infections, other autoimmune diseases, pregnancy or lactation barred patients from enrollment. The sample holds many counts of this clonotype. Germline V gives CDR1 SNHLY, CDR2 FYNNEI. V trimming: 6 bases; J trimming: 7 bases; junction bases outside the gene matches: 5. CDR3 length: 14 residues.

Sequenced sample: peripheral blood. This TCR was sampled from an adult man with Graves' ophthalmopathy. The J gene is TRBJ2-7, the V gene TRBV2; 14 bases agree with TRBD2. The DNA for the CDR3 is TGTGCCAGCAGGACTAGCGGGAGGGCCTGGGAGCAGTACTTC. This encodes CASRTSGRAWEQYF.